Reported below is one T cell receptor (beta chain). Adults between roughly 18 and 95 years of age took part from fewer than 30 US areas. Grouping used clinical history reported by participants in a survey and questionnaire. Clones were read by immunoSEQ multiplex PCR, and TCRdb kept only the in-frame ones, dropping some. The sample lists 350,000 to 400,000 clones; roughly 90% were seen once. The record originates from a study of blood T cell repertoires in COVID-19. On the study more broadly: Italy, Spain and the United States were the sources of the convalescent and acute COVID-19 samples.

V gave up 3 bases and J gave up 5 bases, with 8 bases separating them. Germline V gene lookup returns CDR1 MNHEY and CDR2 SMNVEV (reference sequence). The length of the CDR3 is 13 residues. The sequence came from a woman in her 30s with acute COVID-19. The chain joins TRBV27 to TRBJ2-1, with a weak D call TRBD1 (5 bases). The sequencing sample was made of PBMCs or T cells enriched from blood (not recorded which). The CDR3 nucleotides are TGTGCCAGCAGTTTGGGGCCAAACAATGAGCAGTTCTTC. Amino acids: CASSLGPNNEQFF.